This entry concerns a single T cell receptor (beta chain). Its antigen is still unknown. No base quality information exists; no much larger clone differs at one position. The Quick-DNA Microprep Kit was used to extract genomic DNA from the sorted cells. Amplification of TCRbeta DNA was done with the immunoSEQ hsTCRbeta kit, following the protocol from the manufacturer. TCRbeta libraries were sequenced on an Illumina MiSeq instrument. In the source study's methods: Once out-of-frame sequences had been removed, some 2 million distinct TCRbeta sequences were left, which works out to an average of roughly 70,000 per individual. Each individual was scored using the number of 170 or so previously reported CMV-associated TCRbeta sequences that the individual carried and the total number of productive distinct TCRbeta sequences. A beta-binomial model was reimplemented in Python, and scikit-learn random forests with default parameters were trained on US cohort data. On the Belgian cohort, classifier performance was reported as the median AUC, along with percentile confidence intervals, across 10,000 bootstrap iterations. TCRdb obtained this table from immuneACCESS and retained in-frame rearrangements with V and J assigned. These tables miss some clones; where compared with another copy, unresolved V genes account for less than half of the shortfall, and the remainder is unexplained. V and J calls and clone size come straight from that table; D and trimming were deduced from the DNA. The sample table holds tens of thousands of clones, of which approximately 82% were seen once. 0.5% of the sample lies in the top ten.

A FACSAria II was used to sort memory CD4+ T cells, defined as single viable CD3+CD4+CD8-CD45RO+ cells. CMV serostatus was determined with a Roche Elecsys assay detecting serum IgG against CMV pp150, pp28, p38 and p52. After thawing, total CD4+ T cells were enriched by positive selection with CD4 magnetic microbeads. The samples came from a different study that was designed specifically to examine the CD4+ T cell memory repertoire. Following standard operating procedures, peripheral blood mononuclear cells were isolated and cryopreserved, while serum was kept at -80 degrees C. The staining used CD3-PerCP (BW264/56), CD4-APC (RPA-T4), CD45RO-PE (UCHT1) and CD8-Pacific Orange (3B5) antibodies, and Sytox blue was used to exclude non-viable cells. This entry comes from a study of memory CD4+ T cells and cytomegalovirus serostatus (dated by TCRdb to the late 2010s). A note on the overall study: A total of about 35 healthy Belgian adults, of whom 9 were CMV seropositive and about 25 were CMV seronegative, were included in the cohort. To replicate a published TCR-based CMV serostatus classifier, the researchers sequenced the CD4+ memory TCRbeta repertoires of a Belgian cohort whose cytomegalovirus serostatus was known. Overall study results and their limits: Only CD4+CD45RO+ memory cells were sequenced, unlike the original study, which covered naive and memory CD4+ and CD8+ populations. The results were interpreted as suggesting that the CMV-associated TCR signature is mostly present in the CD4+ memory repertoire. Of around 160 previously reported CMV-associated TCRbeta sequences, around 70 appeared in the CD4+ memory repertoires, each in one to five individuals. For CMV serostatus prediction, a median bootstrapped AUC of approximately 0.95 was reached with the original framework, and a median bootstrapped AUC of roughly 0.92 was reached with a US-trained random forest. On the Belgian cohort, the classifier built on the original framework reached a median bootstrapped AUC of 0.95, with a 95% CI of 0.76-1.00.

Taken from the germline V gene, the CDR1 and CDR2 loops are MNHNS and SASEGT. The CDR3 contains 15 residues, cysteine and phenylalanine counted. Only the CDR3 portion is preserved as DNA: 45 bases, with reading frame beginning at the first base. The germline ends are 16 bases apart after V is trimmed by 1 base and J by 9 bases. The rearranged chain carries TRBV6-1 and TRBJ1-5, with the D gene not confidently named. Material for sequencing was memory CD4+ T cells from blood. The receptor was isolated from an adult in good health and CMV-seronegative. Some clones in this sample may be carry-over from other donors' samples. In nucleotide form, the sequence is TGTGCCAGCAGTGAAGTTGTGCAGGCCTATCGGCCCCAGCATTTT. Its translation reads: CASSEVVQAYRPQHF.